What follows describes a single T cell receptor (beta chain). Its antigen is as yet unknown. With 4 bases removed from V and 0 bases from J, the gap between germline ends came to 16 bases. Germline V gene data show CDR1 as MDHEN and CDR2 as SYDVKM. The CDR3 contains 17 residues. Clones were read by immunoSEQ multiplex PCR, and TCRdb kept only the in-frame ones, dropping some. This repertoire shows roughly 410,000 clones, 95% to 97% found once; its top ten account for about 0.32%. This specimen comes from a study of shared clonotypes between healthy human individuals. Study-level background: Donors had three CD4 naive, three CD4 memory, two CD8 naive and one CD8 memory plate apiece. The study, taken as a whole, reports: Sampling involved blood alone; tissue repertoires likely differ.

Caucasian adults residing in Nashville, Tennessee made up all the donors. The sequenced material came from memory CD8+ T cells sorted from blood. Indicated subset: CD45RO+ cells pooled with CCR7-negative TemRA cells. This clonotype was obtained from a man aged 30 to 39 in good health. The rearrangement joins TRBV28 to TRBJ2-1; D remains unclear. CDR3 sequence (DNA): TGTGCCAGCAGTTCACTTATAACCTGGGACTCCTACAATGAGCAGTTCTTC. As protein: CASSSLITWDSYNEQFF.